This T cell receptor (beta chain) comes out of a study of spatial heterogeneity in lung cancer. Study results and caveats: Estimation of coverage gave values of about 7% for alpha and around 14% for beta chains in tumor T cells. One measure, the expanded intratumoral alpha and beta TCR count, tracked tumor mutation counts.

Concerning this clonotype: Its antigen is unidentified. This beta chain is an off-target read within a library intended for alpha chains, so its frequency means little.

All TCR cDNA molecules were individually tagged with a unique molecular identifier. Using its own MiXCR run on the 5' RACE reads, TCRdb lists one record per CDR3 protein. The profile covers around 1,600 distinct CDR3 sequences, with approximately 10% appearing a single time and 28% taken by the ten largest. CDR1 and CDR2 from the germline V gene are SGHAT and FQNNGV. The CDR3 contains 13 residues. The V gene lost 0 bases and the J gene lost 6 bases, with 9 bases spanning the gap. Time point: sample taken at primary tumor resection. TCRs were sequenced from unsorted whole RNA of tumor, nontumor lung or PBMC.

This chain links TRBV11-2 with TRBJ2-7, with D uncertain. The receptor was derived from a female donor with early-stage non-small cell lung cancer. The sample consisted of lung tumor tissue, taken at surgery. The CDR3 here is CASSLDRVGEQYF. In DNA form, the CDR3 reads TGTGCCAGCAGCTTAGATCGGGTGGGCGAGCAGTACTTC.